Described below is a single T cell receptor beta chain sequence and its context. Trimming stripped 2 bases from V and 6 bases from J, with 11 bases between. CDR1 is LGHDT, CDR2 YNNKEL, per germline (reference sequence). CDR3 length equals 14 residues. Sample-barcoded 5' priming and a J-beta primer mix drove a second PCR of about 6 to 12 cycles. TCRdb itself ran the 5' RACE reads through MiXCR, one entry per CDR3 protein. The sample records about 1.5 million distinct CDR3 sequences, roughly 43% being singletons. This sample stems from a study of blood T cells in healthy people across ages. As for the study in general: The template switching approach captured approximately one barcoded beta molecule for every two T cells.

The chain uses TRBV3-1 and TRBJ1-3; TRBD1 is a possible D gene (5 bases). Sequencing input: blood. The TCR originated in a woman aged 18-29 years in good health. This chain's CDR3 is CASSQSGLENTIYF. CDR3 nucleotide sequence: TGTGCCAGCAGCCAATCAGGGTTGGAAAACACCATATATTTT.